A single sample is the source of the 17 T cell receptor beta chains below, sequenced in a study of breast tumors, draining lymph nodes, adjacent tissues. Breast cancer patients provided tissue from their axillary draining lymph nodes. One entry per CDR3 protein results from TCRdb running MiXCR on the multiplex PCR reads. This repertoire shows some 130,000 distinct CDR3 sequences, under 25% found once; its top ten account for under 3%. Material: axillary lymph node tissue. The receptor source for this set is a female donor with breast cancer. Some clones in this sample may be carry-over from other donors' samples.

There are many counts of this clonotype. V gene TRBV6-2 or TRBV6-3 combines with J gene TRBJ2-7; D is unclear. The CDR3 has 12 residues. In germline, CDR1 is MNHEY, CDR2 SVGEGT. Between the trimmed V and J ends, which lost 1 base and 5 bases, there was a span of 6 bases. The CDR3, as DNA: TGTGCCAGCAGTTACTGGGGAAACGAGCAGTACTTC. It specifies CASSYWGNEQYF.

The chain employs TRBV20-1 and TRBJ2-5; 9 positions agree with TRBD2. CDR1 DFQATT and CDR2 SNEGSKA come from the germline V gene (reference sequence). V gave up 5 bases and J gave up 2 bases; unmatched junction bases: 12. This CDR3 has 16 amino acids. This CDR3 reads CSASFSGRTIQETQYF. CDR3 DNA sequence: TGCAGTGCTTCCTTTAGCGGGAGAACAATTCAAGAGACCCAGTACTTC.

This clonotype was detected ten times or more. The V gene is TRBV18, the J gene TRBJ2-5; no definite D call. CDR3 length equals 13 residues. Trimming shortened V by 8 bases and J by 3 bases, and 13 bases separated the two germline ends. Germline CDR1 is KGHSH and CDR2 is LQKENI. In DNA, the CDR3 is TGTGCCAGCCAACCACTCTCGGAAGAGACCCAGTACTTC. Protein product: CASQPLSEETQYF.

This clonotype was seen a handful of times. The chain links TRBV28 to TRBJ1-2; D is uncertain. The V end was cut by 2 bases, the J end by 7 bases, with 5 bases between. There are 11 residues in the CDR3. Germline V gives CDR1 MDHEN, CDR2 SYDVKM. CDR3 in amino acids: CASSLTGGYTF. The DNA of the CDR3 is TGTGCCAGCAGTTTAACTGGTGGCTACACCTTC.

The chain carries TRBV2 and TRBJ2-1; TRBD2 aligns across 13 bases. Germline CDR1 is SNHLY and CDR2 is FYNNEI. J lost 14 bases, V lost 6 bases, and 7 bases had no gene match. This CDR3 is 13 amino acids long. CDR3 residues: CASRELAGGPKFF. The CDR3 coding sequence is TGTGCCAGCAGAGAACTAGCGGGAGGGCCTAAGTTCTTC.

V usage is TRBV3-1 and J usage is TRBJ1-3, with 8 positions matching TRBD1. Losses at the gene ends were 7 bases for V and 0 bases for J; bases not matched to a gene: 8. Looked up from germline, CDR1 is LGHDT and CDR2 is YNNKEL (reference sequence). The CDR3 spans 16 residues. In nucleotides, the CDR3 is TGTGCCAGCACCCAGGGACAGGTCCACTCTGGAAACACCATATATTTT. Protein product: CASTQGQVHSGNTIYF.

This clonotype was picked up a small number of times. A read error may explain this, as a much larger clone is one base away. V and J are TRBV20-1 and TRBJ2-7; 8 bases line up with TRBD2. Germline V gene lookup returns CDR1 DFQATT and CDR2 SNEGSKA (reference sequence). The CDR3 consists of 16 residues. The DNA for the CDR3 is TGCAGTGCTAGAGTTAAGCGGGAGCCAAAGGGATACGAGCCGTACTTC. Its translation: CSARVKREPKGYEPYF.

At least ten counts were recorded for this clonotype. The V and J genes are TRBV6-1 and TRBJ2-3; tentative D call: TRBD2 (6 bases). Germline assignment: CDR1 MNHNS and CDR2 SASEGT. This CDR3 has 14 residues. V lost 6 bases, J lost 0 bases, and 10 bases lay in between. CDR3 region: CASSPGLSTDTQYF. In DNA, the CDR3 is TGTGCCAGCAGCCCGGGACTTAGCACAGATACGCAGTATTTT.

This clonotype was seen ten or more times. The chain links TRBV6-2 or TRBV6-3 to TRBJ1-2; unclear D gene. The CDR3 runs to 11 residues. The V gene's germline CDR1 is MNHEY and CDR2 SVGEGT. Trimming removed 4 bases at V and 3 bases at J, with 3 bases between. CDR3 protein: CASSFDYGYTF. The DNA for the CDR3 is TGTGCCAGCAGTTTTGACTATGGCTACACCTTC.

This clonotype was seen at least ten times. This chain links TRBV2 with TRBJ1-5; D perhaps matches TRBD1 (5 bases). V lost 6 bases to trimming and J lost 9 bases, with 18 bases between them. CDR1 is SNHLY and CDR2 is FYNNEI in the germline V gene. The CDR3 has 14 residues. CDR3 DNA sequence: TGTGCCAGCAGCTTGGAGCGGGGGGGAAGGCCCCAGCATTTT. Translating it yields CASSLERGGRPQHF.

As for this clonotype: A read error is possible here, since a much larger clone lies one base away. The CDR3 does not close with the conserved phenylalanine or tryptophan, likely indicating a read error. The V call is TRBV29-1, the J call TRBJ2-3, with a possible D match to TRBD1 (6 bases). V gave up 2 bases and J gave up 5 bases, with 17 bases separating them. The CDR3 extends over 15 amino acids. In germline, CDR1 is SQVTM, CDR2 ANQGSEA. The CDR3 sequence: CSVESPILGGDTQYL. In nucleotides, the CDR3 is TGCAGCGTTGAATCCCCGATCCTAGGGGGAGATACGCAGTATCTT.

This clonotype was picked up many times. Written as DNA, the CDR3 is TGTGCCAGCAGTTACTCGCAGTCCTATGGCTACACCTTC. This gives the protein CASSYSQSYGYTF. The V call is TRBV6-5, the J call TRBJ1-2, with D uncertain. The CDR3 length is 13 residues. CDR1 and CDR2 from the germline V gene are MNHEY and SVGAGI. Trimming removed 0 bases from V and 4 bases from J, with 6 bases in between.

This clonotype was seen many times. This sequence joins TRBV4-3 and TRBJ1-3; unclear D gene. The CDR3 sequence is 16 residues long. V dropped 0 bases and J dropped 0 bases, with 9 bases sitting between them. Germline CDR1 reads LGHNA; CDR2 reads YSLEER. The CDR3 region is CASSQELRYSGNTIYF. CDR3 DNA sequence: TGCGCCAGCAGCCAAGAACTCCGGTACTCTGGAAACACCATATATTTT.

With regard to this clonotype: With a much larger clone just one base away, this may be a read error. The chain has TRBV2 and TRBJ2-5; D not certain. The CDR3 extends over 15 amino acids. Germline V gives CDR1 SNHLY, CDR2 FYNNEI. This CDR3 is CASGEGGLTQETQYF. In nucleotides, the CDR3 is TGTGCCAGCGGTGAAGGCGGCCTAACTCAAGAGACCCAGTACTTC.

This clonotype showed up many times. This chain connects TRBV9 to TRBJ2-3, with 7 bases that match TRBD1. Per the germline V gene, CDR1 is SGDLS and CDR2 is YYNGEE. The CDR3 length is 15 residues. The junction had 6 bases not matched to a gene; V was cut back by 4 bases and J by 1 base. CDR3 bases: TGTGCCAGCAGCATAGGGGGCTGGGGCACAGATACGCAGTATTTT. This gives the protein CASSIGGWGTDTQYF. The variable domain in full, with the rest retrieved from reference TRBV9 and TRBJ2-3, is DSGVTQTPKHLITATGQRVTLRCSPRSGDLSVYWYQQSLDQGLQFLIQYYNGEERAKGNILERFSAQQFPDLHSELNLSSLELGDSALYFCASSIGGWGTDTQYFGPGTRLTVL.

The count of this clonotype is one. In this CDR3 the conserved last residue, phenylalanine or tryptophan, is missing, so a read error is likely. Because the CDR3's place on the DNA is in doubt, the DNA is left out and the CDR3 is given as listed by TCRdb. The rearrangement links TRBV7-2 to TRBJ1-2; TRBD1, the D gene given by the table, was not confirmed from the DNA. With termini counted, the CDR3 has 14 amino acids. Germline values: CDR1 SGHTA, CDR2 FQGNSA. CDR3: CASSLDRERNGCTS.

This clonotype was seen ten or more times. The rearrangement uses TRBV19 and TRBJ1-4, with 10 bases aligning to TRBD1. Germline-derived CDR1 and CDR2 are LNHDA and SQIVND (reference sequence). J gave up 7 bases and V 6 bases, and 8 bases lay outside the gene matches. There are 15 residues in the CDR3. CDR3 bases: TGTGCCAGTAGCGGAACCGACAGGGGGCGTGAAAAACTGTTTTTT. Translating it yields CASSGTDRGREKLFF.